What follows is one T cell receptor (beta chain) and its context. This clone came up many times. This receptor's antigen is unknown. No much larger clonotype is one base removed from it; base qualities were not supplied. The data were taken from a study of metastatic and nonmetastatic thyroid tumors (dated by TCRdb to about 2020). Regarding the research as a whole: Repertoires were compared across peripheral blood and tumor or nodule tissue samples from malignant and benign thyroid patients.

Here is what the overall study found, with its caveats: In both blood and tumor samples, malignant tumors were reported to have significantly higher TCR beta diversity than benign nodules.

The V end gives up 8 bases and the J end 5 bases, leaving 11 bases in the junction not matched to a gene. The CDR3 numbers 15 residues from cysteine through phenylalanine. Only CDR3 DNA remains: 45 bases, in frame from the first base. The germline V gene encodes CDR1 SGHTA and CDR2 FQGNSA. Libraries were built with PCR. TCRdb shows the sequencer as Illumina HiSeq 4000. High-throughput sequencing was used to profile the TCR beta-chain CDR3 region of each patient. The authors processed their data as follows. CDR3 differences across clinicopathological groups were used to build a classifier for discriminating distant-metastatic papillary thyroid cancer patients. To measure repertoire diversity the researchers used the Shannon index, while the Morisita-Horn index served to gauge how similar the tumor and blood repertoires were. TCRdb reworked the public reads: Q25 trimming with fastp, MiXCR clone assembly, productive beta chains retained. The V and J calls, along with clone size, are taken from TCRdb and not from the paper's own processing. Across this sample there are 30,000 to 40,000 clones, with around a fifth seen only once. The ten largest clones take up around 17% of the sample.

No patient had received any treatment before thyroid surgery. Patient clinical samples collected from 2012 to 2018 were retrospectively analysed using T-cell receptor beta sequencing. Input material: blood. The TCR was taken from a female donor with papillary thyroid cancer or a benign thyroid nodule (not recorded which). Some clones in this sample may be carry-over from other donors' samples. Recombination connected TRBV7-2 to TRBJ2-2; 7 central bases correspond to TRBD2. The CDR3 region has the sequence CASRRGGTRTGELFF. The DNA sequence is TGTGCCAGCCGTCGGGGAGGGACCAGGACCGGGGAGCTGTTTTTT.